Sequencing of this T cell receptor beta chain was carried out in a study of T cells of healthy individuals. TCRdb re-called the 5' RACE reads with MiXCR, one entry per CDR3 protein. The sample shows about 53,000 distinct CDR3 sequences, roughly 14% of them seen only once. This clonotype has just a few counts. The sequence was obtained from a human donor in good health.

Here the CDR3 reads CSARDRLGGPYTDTQYF. CDR3 in DNA: TGCAGTGCTAGAGATCGACTGGGCGGTCCTTACACAGATACGCAGTATTTT. The chain joins TRBV20-1 to TRBJ2-3; D not certain. V lost 0 bases and J lost 2, with 18 bases in between. This CDR3 spans 17 amino acids. CDR1 is DFQATT, CDR2 SNEGSKA, per germline (reference sequence).